This T cell receptor beta chain was captured by sequencing in a study of cytomegalovirus exposure and HLA in healthy donors. Overall study findings and caveats: V- and J-gene trimming of TCR beta was linked (in a later analysis) to a missense DCLRE1C variant. TCR beta sequences reportedly predicted most subjects' HLA-A and HLA-B alleles accurately.

The PCR employed 60 Vbeta primers together with 13 Jbeta primers. The data were produced by immunoSEQ multiplex PCR, yet TCRdb's version contains in-frame clones alone and is incomplete. The sample shows about 120,000 clones, around three quarters of them seen only once. On this clone itself: Its antigen is unknown.

V was clipped by 5 bases and J by 2 bases, with 19 bases between them. CDR1 and CDR2 from the germline V gene are SGHTA and FQGNSA. There are 16 residues in the CDR3. This TCR was sampled from a young man in good health and CMV-seropositive. The specimen was PBMCs. V and J are TRBV7-2 and TRBJ2-7, with TRBD2 as a possible D gene (5 bases). CDR3 loop: CASSPAPRRATYEQYF. The CDR3 nucleotides are TGTGCCAGCAGCCCTGCCCCAAGGCGGGCCACCTACGAGCAGTACTTC.